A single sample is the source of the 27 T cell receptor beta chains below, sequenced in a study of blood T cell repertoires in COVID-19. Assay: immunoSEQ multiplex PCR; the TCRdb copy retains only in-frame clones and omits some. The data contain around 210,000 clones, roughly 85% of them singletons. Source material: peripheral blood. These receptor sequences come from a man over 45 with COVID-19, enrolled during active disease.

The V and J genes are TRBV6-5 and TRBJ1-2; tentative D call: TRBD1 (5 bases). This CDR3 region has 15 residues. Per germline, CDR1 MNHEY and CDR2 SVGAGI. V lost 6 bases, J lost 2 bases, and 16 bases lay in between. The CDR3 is CASSLEGRGNYGYTF. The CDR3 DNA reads TGTGCCAGCAGCTTGGAGGGAAGGGGAAACTATGGCTACACCTTC.

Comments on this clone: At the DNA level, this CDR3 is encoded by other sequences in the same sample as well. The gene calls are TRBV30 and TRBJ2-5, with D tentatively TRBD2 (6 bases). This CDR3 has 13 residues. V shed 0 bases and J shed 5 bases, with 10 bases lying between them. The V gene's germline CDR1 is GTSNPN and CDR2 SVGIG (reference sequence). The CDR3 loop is CAWSVGRGETQYF. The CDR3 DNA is TGTGCCTGGAGTGTAGGGCGGGGCGAGACCCAGTACTTC.

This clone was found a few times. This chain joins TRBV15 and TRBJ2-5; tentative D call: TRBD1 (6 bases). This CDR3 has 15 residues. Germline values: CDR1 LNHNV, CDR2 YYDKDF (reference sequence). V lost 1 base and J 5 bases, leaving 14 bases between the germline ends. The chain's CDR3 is CATSRGETGLETQYF. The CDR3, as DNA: TGTGCCACCAGCAGAGGGGAAACAGGGTTGGAGACCCAGTACTTC.

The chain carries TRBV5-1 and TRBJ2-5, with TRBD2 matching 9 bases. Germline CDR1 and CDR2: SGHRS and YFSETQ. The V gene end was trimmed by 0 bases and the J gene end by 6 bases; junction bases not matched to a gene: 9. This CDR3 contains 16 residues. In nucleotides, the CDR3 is TGCGCCAGCAGCTTGGATTCGATAGCGGGGGATCAGACCCAGTACTTC. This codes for CASSLDSIAGDQTQYF.

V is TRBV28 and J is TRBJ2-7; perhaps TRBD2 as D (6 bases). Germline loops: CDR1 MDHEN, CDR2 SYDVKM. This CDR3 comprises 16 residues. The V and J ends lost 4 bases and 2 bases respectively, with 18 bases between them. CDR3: CASSSSSGLKTYEQYF. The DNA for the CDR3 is TGTGCCAGCAGTTCCAGTTCGGGACTGAAGACCTACGAGCAGTACTTC.

The CDR3 DNA follows: TGTGCCAGCAGCCAAGAGGTAAGAGGGTCAGAAGGGTCCTACGAGCAGTACTTC. It yields the protein CASSQEVRGSEGSYEQYF. The chain has TRBV4-2 and TRBJ2-7; maybe TRBD2 (5 bases). Per the germline V gene, CDR1 is LGHNA and CDR2 is YNFKEQ. This CDR3 spans 18 amino acids. V was clipped by 0 bases and J by 1 base, with 19 bases between them.

The CDR3 is CASSLALYTDTQYF. The CDR3 coding sequence is TGCGCCAGCAGCTTGGCACTTTACACAGATACGCAGTATTTT. This chain links TRBV5-1 with TRBJ2-3; D gene unclear. Looked up from germline, CDR1 is SGHRS and CDR2 is YFSETQ. This CDR3 region has 14 residues. Trimming took off 0 bases at V and 2 bases at J, with 7 bases between the two ends.

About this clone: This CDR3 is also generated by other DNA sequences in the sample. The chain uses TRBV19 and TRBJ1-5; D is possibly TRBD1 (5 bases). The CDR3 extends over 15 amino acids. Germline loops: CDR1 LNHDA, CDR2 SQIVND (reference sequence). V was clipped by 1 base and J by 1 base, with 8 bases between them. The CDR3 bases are TGTGCCAGTAGTATAGGGCCAGGGAGCAATCAGCCCCAGCATTTT. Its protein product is CASSIGPGSNQPQHF.

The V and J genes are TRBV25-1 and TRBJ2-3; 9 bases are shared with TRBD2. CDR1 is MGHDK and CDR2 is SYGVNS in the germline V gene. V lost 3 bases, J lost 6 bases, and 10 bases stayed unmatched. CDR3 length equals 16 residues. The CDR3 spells CASSDPPQRGADTQYF. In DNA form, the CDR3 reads TGTGCCAGCAGTGACCCCCCCCAGCGGGGGGCGGATACGCAGTATTTT.

In DNA form, the CDR3 reads TGTGCCAGTATGGGACTAGCGGGGGGGGAAGAGACCCAGTACTTC. This sequence encodes CASMGLAGGEETQYF. J is TRBJ2-5 and V is TRBV19; 16 positions match TRBD2. The germline CDR1 and CDR2 sequences are LNHDA and SQIVND (reference sequence). This CDR3 has 15 amino acids. V lost 7 bases to trimming and J lost 3 bases; unmatched junction nucleotides: 2.

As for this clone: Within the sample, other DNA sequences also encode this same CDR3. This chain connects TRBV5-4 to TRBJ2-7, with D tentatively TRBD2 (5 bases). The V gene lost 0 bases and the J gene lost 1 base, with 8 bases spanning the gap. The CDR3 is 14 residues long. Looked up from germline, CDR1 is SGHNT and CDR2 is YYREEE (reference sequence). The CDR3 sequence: CASSLGPGSYEQYF. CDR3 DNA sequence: TGTGCCAGCAGCTTGGGGCCGGGGTCCTACGAGCAGTACTTC.

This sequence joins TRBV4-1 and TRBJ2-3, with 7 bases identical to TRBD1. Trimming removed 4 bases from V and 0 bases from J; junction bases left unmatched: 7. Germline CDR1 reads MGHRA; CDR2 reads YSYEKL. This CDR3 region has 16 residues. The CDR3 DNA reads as TGCGCCAGCAGCCCCCGGGACAGAACTAGCACAGATACGCAGTATTTT. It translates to CASSPRDRTSTDTQYF.

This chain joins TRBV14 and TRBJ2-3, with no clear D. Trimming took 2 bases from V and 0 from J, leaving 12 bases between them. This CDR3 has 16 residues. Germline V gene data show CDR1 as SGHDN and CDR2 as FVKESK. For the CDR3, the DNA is TGTGCCAGCAGCCAACTTAGTTTTCCTAGCACAGATACGCAGTATTTT. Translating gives CASSQLSFPSTDTQYF.

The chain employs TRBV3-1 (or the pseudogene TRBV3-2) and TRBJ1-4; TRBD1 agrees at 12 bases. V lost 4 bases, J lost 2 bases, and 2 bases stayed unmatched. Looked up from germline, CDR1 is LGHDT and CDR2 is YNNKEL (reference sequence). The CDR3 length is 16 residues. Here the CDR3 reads CASSRGQGATNEKLFF. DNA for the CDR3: TGTGCCAGCAGCCGGGGACAGGGGGCGACTAATGAAAAACTGTTTTTT.

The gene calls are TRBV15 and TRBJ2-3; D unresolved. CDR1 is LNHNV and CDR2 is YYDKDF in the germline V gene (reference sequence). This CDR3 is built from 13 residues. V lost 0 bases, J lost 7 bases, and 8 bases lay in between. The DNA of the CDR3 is TGTGCCACCAGCAGAGATCTGAGGAATACGCAGTATTTT. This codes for CATSRDLRNTQYF.

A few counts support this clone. For the CDR3, the DNA is TGCGCCAGCAGCCAAAACTCCGGGACTGTGGGGAATTCACCCCTCCACTTT. Protein sequence: CASSQNSGTVGNSPLHF. The chain carries TRBV5-1 and TRBJ1-6; possibly TRBD1 for D (5 bases). Trimming pared 4 bases from V and 7 bases from J, leaving 21 bases between. Germline V gene lookup returns CDR1 SGHRS and CDR2 YFSETQ. The CDR3 loop spans 17 amino acids.

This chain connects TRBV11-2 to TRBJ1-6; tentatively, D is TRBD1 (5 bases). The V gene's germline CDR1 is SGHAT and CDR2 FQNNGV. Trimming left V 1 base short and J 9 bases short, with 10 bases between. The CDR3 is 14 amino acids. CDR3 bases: TGTGCCAGCAGCTTAGGGTGGGGCGGTTCACCCCTCCACTTT. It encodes CASSLGWGGSPLHF.

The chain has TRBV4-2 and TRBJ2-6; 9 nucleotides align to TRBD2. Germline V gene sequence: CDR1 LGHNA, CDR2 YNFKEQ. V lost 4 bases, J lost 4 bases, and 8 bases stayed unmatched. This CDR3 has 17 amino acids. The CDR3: CASSRGGGARGANVLTF. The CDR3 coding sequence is TGTGCCAGCAGCCGAGGCGGGGGGGCGCGGGGGGCCAACGTCCTGACTTTC.

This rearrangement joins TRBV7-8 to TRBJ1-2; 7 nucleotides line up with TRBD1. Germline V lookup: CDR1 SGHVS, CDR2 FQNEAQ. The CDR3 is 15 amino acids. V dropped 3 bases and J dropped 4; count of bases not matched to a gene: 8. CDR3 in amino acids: CASSFYRQGAYGYTF. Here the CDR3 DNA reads TGTGCCAGCAGCTTCTACCGACAGGGTGCCTATGGCTACACCTTC. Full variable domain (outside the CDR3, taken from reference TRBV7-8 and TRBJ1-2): GAGVSQSPRYKVAKRGQDVALRCDPISGHVSLFWYQQALGQGPEFLTYFQNEAQLDKSGLPSDRFFAERPEGSVSTLKIQRTQQEDSAVYLCASSFYRQGAYGYTFGSGTRLTVV.

This CDR3 reads CASSQDRGQGRGNTIYF. CDR3 nucleotides: TGTGCCAGCAGCCAAGATCGCGGACAGGGACGTGGAAACACCATATATTTT. The J gene is TRBJ1-3, the V gene TRBV4-2, with TRBD1 identical over 8 bases. V lost 0 bases, J lost 3 bases, and 7 bases stayed unmatched. This CDR3 has 17 residues. Germline V lookup: CDR1 LGHNA, CDR2 YNFKEQ.

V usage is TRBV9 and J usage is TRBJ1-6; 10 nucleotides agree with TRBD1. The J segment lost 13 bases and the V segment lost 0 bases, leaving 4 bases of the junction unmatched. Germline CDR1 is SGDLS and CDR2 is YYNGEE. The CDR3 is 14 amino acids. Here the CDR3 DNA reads TGTGCCAGCAGCGTAGAAGGGACAGGGGTTCCCCTCCACTTT. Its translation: CASSVEGTGVPLHF.

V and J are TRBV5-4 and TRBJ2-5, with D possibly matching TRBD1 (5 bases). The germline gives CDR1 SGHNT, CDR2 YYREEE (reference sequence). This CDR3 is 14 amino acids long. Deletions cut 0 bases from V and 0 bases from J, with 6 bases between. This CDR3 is CASSLVGDQETQYF. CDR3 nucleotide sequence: TGTGCCAGCAGCTTGGTAGGGGACCAAGAGACCCAGTACTTC.

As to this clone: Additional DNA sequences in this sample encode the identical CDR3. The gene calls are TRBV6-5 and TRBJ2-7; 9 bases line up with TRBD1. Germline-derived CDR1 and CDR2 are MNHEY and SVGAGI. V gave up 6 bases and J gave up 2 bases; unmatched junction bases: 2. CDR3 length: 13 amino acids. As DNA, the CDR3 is TGTGCCAGCAGCCGGGACAGGGCCTACGAGCAGTACTTC. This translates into CASSRDRAYEQYF.

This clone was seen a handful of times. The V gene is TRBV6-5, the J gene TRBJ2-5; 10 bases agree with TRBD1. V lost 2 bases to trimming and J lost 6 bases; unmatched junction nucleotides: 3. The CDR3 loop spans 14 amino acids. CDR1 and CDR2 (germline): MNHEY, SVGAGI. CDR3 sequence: CASSYLDRGQTQYF. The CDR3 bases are TGTGCCAGCAGTTACCTCGACAGGGGGCAGACCCAGTACTTC.

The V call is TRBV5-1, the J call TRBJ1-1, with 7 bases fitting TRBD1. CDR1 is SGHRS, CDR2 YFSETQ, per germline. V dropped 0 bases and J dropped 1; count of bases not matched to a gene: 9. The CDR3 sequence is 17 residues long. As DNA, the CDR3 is TGCGCCAGCAGCTTGGGACAGGGAAGGAGCTCGAACACTGAAGCTTTCTTT. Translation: CASSLGQGRSSNTEAFF. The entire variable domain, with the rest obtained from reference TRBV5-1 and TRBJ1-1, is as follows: KAGVTQTPRYLIKTRGQQVTLSCSPISGHRSVSWYQQTPGQGLQFLFEYFSETQRNKGNFPGRFSGRQFSNSRSEMNVSTLELGDSALYLCASSLGQGRSSNTEAFFGQGTRLTVV.

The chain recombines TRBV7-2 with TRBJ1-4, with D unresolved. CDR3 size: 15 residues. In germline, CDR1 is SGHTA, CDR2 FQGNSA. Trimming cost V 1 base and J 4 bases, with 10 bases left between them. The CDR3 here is CASSLVLGINEKLFF. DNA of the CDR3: TGTGCCAGCAGCTTAGTACTAGGGATTAATGAAAAACTGTTTTTT.

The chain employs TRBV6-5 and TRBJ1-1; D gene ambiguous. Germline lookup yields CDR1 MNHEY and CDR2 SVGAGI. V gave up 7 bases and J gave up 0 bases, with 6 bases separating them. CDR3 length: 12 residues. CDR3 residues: CASTLMNTEAFF. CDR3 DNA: TGTGCCAGCACGCTAATGAACACTGAAGCTTTCTTT.